The 21 T cell receptor delta chains given below trace back to one sample, sequenced in a study of γδ T cells in repeated Plasmodium falciparum infection. Gammadelta T cells were flow-sorted from PBMC into Vgamma9/Vdelta2+ and Vdelta2-negative populations for bulk analysis. TCRdb reran clone calling via CATT on the multiplex PCR reads. The sample contains 80,000 to 95,000 delta-chain clones, more than 1.4% of which appear only once. The sequencing sample was made of gamma-delta T cells from blood. These receptors were taken from a pool of human donors (malaria-infected and uninfected, not separated).

This clone was counted at least ten times. It is likely a read error: a sequence one base away is far more abundant. Other DNA sequences from this sample encode an identical CDR3 as well. This chain links TRDV3 with TRDJ1; D unresolved. This CDR3 is 18 amino acids long. Deletions cut 2 bases from V and 0 bases from J, with 25 bases between. The V gene's germline CDR1 is TVYSNPD and CDR2 GDNSRS (reference sequence). The CDR3 sequence: CAFYGPSRPSSYTDKLIF. Written as DNA, the CDR3 is TGTGCCTTTTACGGCCCCAGCCGTCCATCGTCGTACACCGATAAACTCATCTTT.

In this sample, this clone turned up a few times. The chain joins TRDV1 to TRDJ4; the D is unclear. No J gene is reported in TCRdb; it was inferred here by comparing the DNA with germline. Germline lookup yields CDR1 TSWWSYY and CDR2 QGS. The CDR3 has 14 residues. Trimming removed 1 base from V and 0 bases from J, with 9 bases in between. CDR3 loop: CALGEPTSPRPLIF. For the CDR3, the DNA is TGTGCTCTTGGGGAACCGACATCCCCCAGACCCCTGATCTTT.

In this sample, this clone turned up a few times. This likely stems from a read error, as it lies one base from a far larger clone. Within the sample, other DNA sequences also encode this same CDR3. The chain links TRDV2 to TRDJ1; D may be TRDD3 (6 bases). TCRdb lists no J gene, so it was determined here by aligning the DNA to germline. The ends were cut back, 3 bases at V and 2 bases at J, with 36 bases in the middle. Germline CDR1 is GEAIGNYY and CDR2 is EKD. The CDR3 covers 22 residues. In DNA, the CDR3 is TGTGCCTGTGACCCCAGGGCCCCTTATGGGGGGAAAGAGCCGCCGAGGACCGATAAACTCATCTTT. As protein: CACDPRAPYGGKEPPRTDKLIF.

This clone was counted many times. The rearrangement joins TRDV2 to TRDJ3, with a possible D match to TRDD3 (6 bases). The CDR3 contains 17 residues. Trimming took 3 bases from V and 0 from J, leaving 11 bases between them. Germline V gives CDR1 GEAIGNYY, CDR2 EKD. Here the CDR3 reads CACDPTGSSWDTRQMFF. CDR3 sequence (DNA): TGTGCCTGTGACCCTACTGGGAGCTCCTGGGACACCCGACAGATGTTTTTC.

Only a few counts were recorded for this clone. Only one base separates this from a far larger clonotype, so it likely reflects a read error. This specimen includes other DNA sequences encoding the same CDR3. The rearrangement links TRDV2 to TRDJ1; TRDD3 matches at 9 bases. No J gene is reported in TCRdb; it was inferred here by comparing the DNA with germline. CDR3 length: 20 residues. V shed 2 bases and J 0 bases; nucleotides not matched to a gene: 18. Germline V gene data show CDR1 as GEAIGNYY and CDR2 as EKD. CDR3 coding DNA: TGTGCCTGTGACAGACTGCTGGGGGATTCCCTAGACCGACACACCGATAAACTCATCTTT. It translates to CACDRLLGDSLDRHTDKLIF.

Turning to this clone: A far larger clone is one nucleotide away, so this likely arose from a read error. Other nucleotide sequences in the sample specify the same CDR3. The rearrangement uses TRDV3 and TRDJ1, with a possible D match to TRDD3 (5 bases). The J gene, not given by TCRdb, was assigned here from a germline match of the nucleotide sequence. The CDR3 has 16 amino acids. Germline-derived CDR1 and CDR2 are TVYSNPD and GDNSRS (reference sequence). The V and J ends lost 2 bases and 0 bases respectively, with 19 bases between them. This CDR3 is CAFCGRTGGNTDKLIF. The CDR3 DNA reads TGTGCCTTTTGCGGGCGTACTGGAGGAAACACCGATAAACTCATCTTT.

In the case of this clone: The protein given by TCRdb reflects a much larger clone and differs at residue 8 from this DNA's translation, likely from a read error; the protein shown is the DNA's translation. The chain joins TRDV2 to TRDJ1, with D perhaps matching TRDD3 (5 bases). No J gene is reported in TCRdb; it was inferred here by comparing the DNA with germline. The CDR3 extends over 16 amino acids. Per germline, CDR1 GEAIGNYY and CDR2 EKD. The V end lost 4 bases, the J end lost 5 bases, and 22 bases lay between the germline ends. The CDR3 protein is CACEKMGNTLKDKLIF. CDR3 in DNA: TGTGCCTGTGAGAAGATGGGGAATACCCTGAAGGATAAACTCATCTTT.

On this clone: The protein held in TCRdb is that of a much larger clone and does not match this DNA's translation at residue 21, likely because of a read error; the protein shown is translated from the DNA. The chain recombines TRDV1 with TRDJ3; TRDD3 agrees at 7 bases. Since TCRdb gives no J gene, matching the DNA to germline was used here to assign it. Per germline, CDR1 TSWWSYY and CDR2 QGS. This CDR3 contains 24 residues. The CDR3 spells CALGERTTQRVLGASSWDTRRMFF. CDR3 nucleotide sequence: TGTGCTCTTGGGGAACGAACCACCCAGCGTGTGCTGGGGGCCAGCTCCTGGGACACCCGACGGATGTTTTTC.

This clone was seen more than once but under ten times. It differs at one base from a far larger clone, so likely a read error. The sample holds other DNA sequences that translate to the same CDR3. V usage is TRDV1 and J usage is TRDJ2, with 11 nucleotides matching TRDD3. TCRdb is silent on the J gene; assignment here came from matching the DNA to germline. The CDR3 is 22 amino acids. The germline V gene encodes CDR1 TSWWSYY and CDR2 QGS. CDR3 DNA sequence: TGTGCTCTTGGGAGCAACCGGCCTTCCCCTTACTGGGGGATAATTTTGACTGCACAACTCTTCTTT. This sequence encodes CALGSNRPSPYWGIILTAQLFF.

Of note for this clone: With a far larger clone one base away, a read error is the likely cause. Within the sample, other DNA sequences also encode this same CDR3. The chain couples TRDV2 to TRDJ1; TRDD3 agrees at 12 bases. Germline V lookup: CDR1 GEAIGNYY, CDR2 EKD. This CDR3 has 19 residues. The CDR3 DNA reads as TGTGCCTGTGACACCCGTACTGGGGGATACTCAACCTTCACCGATAAACTCATTTTT. The encoded protein is CACDTRTGGYSTFTDKLIF.

This clone was counted ten times or more. The protein in TCRdb stems from a much larger clone and differs at residue 9 from this DNA's translation, likely a read error; here the protein is translated from the DNA. The genes are TRDV2 and TRDJ1, with 8 bases that match TRDD3. CDR1 and CDR2 from the germline V gene are GEAIGNYY and EKD. The CDR3 consists of 16 residues. Trimming at V came to 4 bases and at J to 5 bases, leaving 14 bases not matched to a gene. CDR3 loop: CACEKMGDSLKDKLIF. The CDR3 coding sequence is TGTGCCTGTGAGAAGATGGGGGATTCCCTGAAGGATAAACTCATCTTT.

A note on this clone: TCRdb's protein for this DNA is that of a much larger clone and differs from the translation at residue 8, likely a read error; the protein shown is the DNA translation. The chain combines TRDV2 with TRDJ1; D might be TRDD2 or TRDD3, each matching 5 bases. Since TCRdb gives no J gene, matching the DNA to germline was used here to assign it. Germline V gene data show CDR1 as GEAIGNYY and CDR2 as EKD. This CDR3 contains 15 residues. V lost 3 bases to trimming and J lost 2 bases, with 15 bases between them. The CDR3 region is CACDVRLRGTDKLIF. The CDR3 bases are TGTGCCTGTGACGTTCGCCTTCGGGGGACCGATAAACTCATCTTT.

This clone has more than one count but fewer than ten. A far larger clone is one base from this, pointing to a likely read error. This CDR3 is also generated by other DNA sequences in the sample. J is TRDJ1 and V is TRDV1, with D tentatively TRDD3 (5 bases). Here the J gene was assigned by germline matching of the DNA, as TCRdb has none. CDR1 TSWWSYY and CDR2 QGS come from the germline V gene. Trimming shortened V by 2 bases and J by 0 bases, and 34 bases separated the two germline ends. The CDR3 length is 23 residues. DNA for the CDR3: TGTGCTCTTGGGGAATACTGCGTCCTGATGGGGAACACAAAGATATCGGACACCGATAAACTCATCTTT. It translates to CALGEYCVLMGNTKISDTDKLIF.

A word on this clone: The protein in TCRdb stems from a much larger clone and differs at residue 16 from this DNA's translation, likely a read error; here the protein is translated from the DNA. The rearrangement links TRDV2 to TRDJ3; 9 bases align to TRDD3. The CDR3 runs 22 residues. Looked up from germline, CDR1 is GEAIGNYY and CDR2 is EKD. CDR3 nucleotides: TGTGCCTGTGACATCCTACCCCGTACTGGGGGACTACTCTCCTGGAACACCCGACAGATGTTTTTC. Translating it yields CACDILPRTGGLLSWNTRQMFF.

This clone came up a few times. A far larger clone is off by one base, so a read error is likely. This CDR3 is also generated by other DNA sequences in the sample. The chain has TRDV1 and TRDJ1; a weak D match, TRDD3 (6 bases). The J gene comes from matching the DNA to germline here; TCRdb lacks it. Looked up from germline, CDR1 is TSWWSYY and CDR2 is QGS. The CDR3 runs 22 residues. Between the trimmed V and J ends, which lost 1 base and 0 bases, there was a span of 30 bases. The CDR3 protein is CALGEQWLLGDTLGLYTDKLIF. The DNA for the CDR3 is TGTGCTCTTGGGGAACAGTGGCTACTGGGAGATACGTTGGGGTTGTACACCGATAAACTCATCTTT.

This clone has ten or more counts. The translation of this DNA and the TCRdb protein of a much larger clone differ at residue 9, probably owing to a read error; the protein shown here is translated from the DNA. The rearrangement uses TRDV1 and TRDJ2, with TRDD3 identical over 7 bases. Here the J gene was assigned by germline matching of the DNA, as TCRdb has none. The J segment lost 4 bases and the V segment lost 9 bases, leaving 11 bases of the junction unmatched. The CDR3 runs 15 residues. Per the germline V gene, CDR1 is TSWWSYY and CDR2 is QGS. CDR3 region: CALTYEGIPTAQLFF. DNA for the CDR3: TGTGCTCTGACCTACGAAGGGATACCGACAGCACAACTCTTCTTT.

Turning to this clone: A read error is the likely source, as a far larger clone sits one nucleotide away. Other DNA variants within this sample encode the same CDR3. The chain uses TRDV3 and TRDJ1; 12 bases agree with TRDD3. In germline, CDR1 is TVYSNPD, CDR2 GDNSRS (reference sequence). This CDR3 has 17 amino acids. For the CDR3, the DNA is TGTGCCTTTACCTCTGGGGGATACGTTCGGTACACTGATAAACTCATCTTT. This gives the protein CAFTSGGYVRYTDKLIF. The whole variable domain, filled in from reference TRDV3 and TRDJ1, reads CDKVTQSSPDQTVASGSEVVLLCTYDTVYSNPDLFWYRIRPDYSFQFVFYGDNSRSEGADFTQGRFSVKHILTQKAFHLVISPVRTEDSATYYCAFTSGGYVRYTDKLIFGKGTRVTVEP.

This clone is labeled medium-sized. Other nucleotide sequences from this sample produce the same CDR3. The genes are TRDV1 and TRDJ1; the match to TRDD2 covers 9 bases. From germline, CDR1 is TSWWSYY and CDR2 QGS. With V trimmed by 4 bases and J by 8 bases, 14 bases remained unmatched. This CDR3 is built from 16 residues. The CDR3 sequence: CALGGFLPTAKKKLIF. The DNA of the CDR3 is TGTGCTCTTGGGGGTTTCCTTCCTACGGCCAAGAAGAAACTCATCTTT.

The chain carries TRDV1 and TRDJ1; possibly TRDD3 for D (6 bases). TCRdb records no J gene; here it was assigned by comparing the DNA to germline. Germline CDR1 reads TSWWSYY; CDR2 reads QGS. CDR3 length: 19 amino acids. Trimming took 0 bases from V and 6 from J, leaving 26 bases between them. CDR3 in DNA: TGTGCTCTTGGGGAACTCAGGTCTCCCTTACTTGGGGATCCCCATAAACTCATCTTT. Translating it yields CALGELRSPLLGDPHKLIF.

This clone was found a few times. TCRdb's protein, taken from a much larger clone, differs from this DNA's translation at residue 5, likely owing to a read error; the protein displayed comes from the DNA. CDR3 residues: CACDSLPVGDNRPGDTDKLIF. CDR3 DNA: TGTGCCTGTGACTCCCTCCCTGTGGGGGATAACCGTCCGGGAGACACCGATAAACTCATCTTT. The gene calls are TRDV2 and TRDJ1; TRDD3 aligns across 9 bases. CDR1 GEAIGNYY and CDR2 EKD come from the germline V gene. Trimming took 3 bases from V and 0 from J; bases not matched to a gene: 22. CDR3 size: 21 residues.

The sample holds a few counts of this clone. The protein given by TCRdb reflects a much larger clone and differs at residue 4 from this DNA's translation, likely from a read error; the protein shown is the DNA's translation. The V call is TRDV1, the J call TRDJ1; 7 bases are shared with TRDD3. Germline CDR1 is TSWWSYY and CDR2 is QGS. With 9 bases clipped from V and 0 bases from J, the junction kept 13 bases outside the gene matches. The length of the CDR3 is 16 residues. The CDR3: CALWLGGEGYTDKLIF. The CDR3 coding sequence is TGTGCTCTCTGGCTTGGGGGAGAGGGCTACACCGATAAACTCATCTTT.